This T cell receptor (beta chain) was sequenced in a study of blood T cell repertoires in COVID-19. Across the study: COVID-19 samples, acute and convalescent, were from the United States, Italy and Spain. In each case, the material was cDNA or gDNA derived from T cells, B-cell-depleted T cells, or PBMCs.

Method: immunoSEQ multiplex PCR; TCRdb's copy keeps in-frame clones and lacks some. The profile shows approximately 50,000 clones, approximately 85% of them singletons. V was shortened by 0 bases and J by 4 bases, with 11 bases between the two germline ends. Looked up from germline, CDR1 is SGDLS and CDR2 is YYNGEE. This CDR3 comprises 15 residues. The clonotype comes from a man in his sixties with acute or convalescent COVID-19. The chain couples TRBV9 to TRBJ2-1; D is ambiguous. Sequenced sample: peripheral blood. CDR3 DNA: TGTGCCAGCAGCGTAGCTACGGGTGGGTACAATGAGCAGTTCTTC. Translating it yields CASSVATGGYNEQFF. Complete variable domain (other parts from reference TRBV9 and TRBJ2-1): DSGVTQTPKHLITATGQRVTLRCSPRSGDLSVYWYQQSLDQGLQFLIQYYNGEERAKGNILERFSAQQFPDLHSELNLSSLELGDSALYFCASSVATGGYNEQFFGPGTRLTVL.